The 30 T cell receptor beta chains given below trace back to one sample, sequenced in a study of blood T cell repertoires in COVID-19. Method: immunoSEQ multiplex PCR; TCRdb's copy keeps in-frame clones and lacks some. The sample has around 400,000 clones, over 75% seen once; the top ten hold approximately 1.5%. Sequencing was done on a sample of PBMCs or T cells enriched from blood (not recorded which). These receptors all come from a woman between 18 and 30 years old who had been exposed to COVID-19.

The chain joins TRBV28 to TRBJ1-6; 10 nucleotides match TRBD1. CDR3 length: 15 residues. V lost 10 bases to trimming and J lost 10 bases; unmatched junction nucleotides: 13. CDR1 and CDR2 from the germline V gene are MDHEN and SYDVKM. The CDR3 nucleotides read TGTGCCATAAGAGCCGGGACAGGGGTTCTCTCACCCCTCCACTTT. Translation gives CAIRAGTGVLSPLHF.

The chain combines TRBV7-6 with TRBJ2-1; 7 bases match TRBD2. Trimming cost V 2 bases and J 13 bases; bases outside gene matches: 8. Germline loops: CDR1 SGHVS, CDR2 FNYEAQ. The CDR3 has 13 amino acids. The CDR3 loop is CASSLLGRERQFF. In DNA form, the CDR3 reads TGTGCCAGCAGCTTACTTGGGCGGGAGCGACAGTTCTTC.

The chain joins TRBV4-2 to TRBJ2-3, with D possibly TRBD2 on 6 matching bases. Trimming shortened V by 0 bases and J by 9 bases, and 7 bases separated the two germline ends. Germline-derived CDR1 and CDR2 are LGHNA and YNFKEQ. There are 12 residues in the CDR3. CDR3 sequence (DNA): TGTGCCAGCAGCCAAGAAGGAGGGACGCAGTATTTT. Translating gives CASSQEGGTQYF.

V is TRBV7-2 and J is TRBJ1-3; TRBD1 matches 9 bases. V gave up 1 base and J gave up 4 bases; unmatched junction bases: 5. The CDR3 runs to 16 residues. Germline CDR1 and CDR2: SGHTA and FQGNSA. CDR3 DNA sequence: TGTGCCAGCAGCTTAGTAGGACAGGGGCAAGGAAACACCATATATTTT. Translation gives CASSLVGQGQGNTIYF.

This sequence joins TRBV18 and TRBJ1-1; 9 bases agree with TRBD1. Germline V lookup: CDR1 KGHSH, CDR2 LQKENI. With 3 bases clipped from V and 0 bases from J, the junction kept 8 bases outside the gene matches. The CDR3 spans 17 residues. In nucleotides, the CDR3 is TGTGCCAGCTCACCTCCCGGGACAGGGAGGATGAACACTGAAGCTTTCTTT. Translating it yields CASSPPGTGRMNTEAFF.

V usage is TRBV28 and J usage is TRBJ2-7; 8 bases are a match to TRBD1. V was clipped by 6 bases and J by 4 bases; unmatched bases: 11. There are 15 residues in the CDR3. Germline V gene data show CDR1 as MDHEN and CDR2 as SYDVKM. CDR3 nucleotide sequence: TGTGCCAGCAGGGGACTCGGGACAGGACTTTACGAGCAGTACTTC. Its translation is CASRGLGTGLYEQYF.

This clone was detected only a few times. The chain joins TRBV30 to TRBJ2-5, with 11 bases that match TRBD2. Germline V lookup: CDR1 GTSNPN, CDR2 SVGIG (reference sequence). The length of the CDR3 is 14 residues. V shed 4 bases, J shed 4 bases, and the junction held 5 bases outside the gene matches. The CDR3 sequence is CAWTAGLAGETQYF. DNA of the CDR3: TGTGCCTGGACCGCCGGACTAGCGGGAGAGACCCAGTACTTC.

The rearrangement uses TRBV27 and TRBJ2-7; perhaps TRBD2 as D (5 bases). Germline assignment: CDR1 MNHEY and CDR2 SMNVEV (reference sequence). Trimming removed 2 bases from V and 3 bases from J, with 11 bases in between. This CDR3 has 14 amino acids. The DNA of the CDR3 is TGTGCCAGCAGTTTACGGGGTTCCCTCTACGAGCAGTACTTC. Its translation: CASSLRGSLYEQYF.

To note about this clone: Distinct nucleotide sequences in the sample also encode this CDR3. The CDR3 is CASSLGGSSTDTQYF. CDR3 in DNA: TGCGCCAGCAGCTTGGGAGGGAGTTCCACAGATACGCAGTATTTT. This chain connects TRBV5-1 to TRBJ2-3; tentatively, D is TRBD2 (5 bases). The germline CDR1 and CDR2 sequences are SGHRS and YFSETQ. There are 15 residues in the CDR3. Deletions cut 0 bases from V and 2 bases from J, with 10 bases between.

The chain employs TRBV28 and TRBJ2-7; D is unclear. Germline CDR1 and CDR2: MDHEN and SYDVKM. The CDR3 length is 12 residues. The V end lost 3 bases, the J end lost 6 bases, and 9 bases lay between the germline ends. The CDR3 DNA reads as TGTGCCAGCAGTTTTCGGGTGGGCGAGCAGTACTTC. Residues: CASSFRVGEQYF.

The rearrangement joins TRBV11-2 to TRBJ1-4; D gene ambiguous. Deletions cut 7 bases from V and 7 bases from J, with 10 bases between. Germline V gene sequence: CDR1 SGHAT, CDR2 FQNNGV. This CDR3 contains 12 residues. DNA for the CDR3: TGTGCCAGCACCTCCGAGAGTGAAAAACTGTTTTTT. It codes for CASTSESEKLFF.

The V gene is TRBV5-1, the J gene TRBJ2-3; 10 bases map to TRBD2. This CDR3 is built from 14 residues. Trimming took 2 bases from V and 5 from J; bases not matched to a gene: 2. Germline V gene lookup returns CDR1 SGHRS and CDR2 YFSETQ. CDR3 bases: TGCGCCAGCAGCTTAGCGGGAGGGGTAGATACGCAGTATTTT. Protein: CASSLAGGVDTQYF.

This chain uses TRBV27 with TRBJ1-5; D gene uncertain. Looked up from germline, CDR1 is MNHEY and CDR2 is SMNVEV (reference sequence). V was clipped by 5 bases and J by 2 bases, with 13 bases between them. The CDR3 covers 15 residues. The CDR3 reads CASSRREMGNQPQHF. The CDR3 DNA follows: TGTGCCAGCAGTCGAAGGGAGATGGGCAATCAGCCCCAGCATTTT.

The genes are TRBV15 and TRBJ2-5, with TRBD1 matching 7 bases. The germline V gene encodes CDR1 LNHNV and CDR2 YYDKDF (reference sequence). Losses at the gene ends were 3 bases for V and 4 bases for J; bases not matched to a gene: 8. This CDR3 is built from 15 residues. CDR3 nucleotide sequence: TGTGCCACCAGCAGGGCGACAGGGCTAGCAGAGACCCAGTACTTC. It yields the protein CATSRATGLAETQYF.

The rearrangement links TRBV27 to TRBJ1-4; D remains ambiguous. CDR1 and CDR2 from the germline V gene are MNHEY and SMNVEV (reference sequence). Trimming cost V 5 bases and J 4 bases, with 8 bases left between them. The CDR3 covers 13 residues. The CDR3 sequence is CASSVRFNEKLFF. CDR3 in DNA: TGTGCCAGCAGTGTGCGGTTTAATGAAAAACTGTTTTTT.

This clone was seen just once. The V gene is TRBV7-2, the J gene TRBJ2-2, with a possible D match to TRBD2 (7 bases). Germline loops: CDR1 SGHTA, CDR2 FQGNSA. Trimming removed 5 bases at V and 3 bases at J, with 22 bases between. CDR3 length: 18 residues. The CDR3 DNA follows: TGTGCCAGCAGCCCCACGGGGGCGGGAGAGGTGTACACCGGGGAGCTGTTTTTT. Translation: CASSPTGAGEVYTGELFF.

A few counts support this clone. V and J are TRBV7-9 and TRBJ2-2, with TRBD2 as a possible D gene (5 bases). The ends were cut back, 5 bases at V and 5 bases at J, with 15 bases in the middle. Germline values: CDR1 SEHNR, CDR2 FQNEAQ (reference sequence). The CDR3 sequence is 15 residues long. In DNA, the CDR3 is TGTGCCAGCAGCCCTACCGAGGGTTGGACCGGGGAGCTGTTTTTT. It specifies CASSPTEGWTGELFF.

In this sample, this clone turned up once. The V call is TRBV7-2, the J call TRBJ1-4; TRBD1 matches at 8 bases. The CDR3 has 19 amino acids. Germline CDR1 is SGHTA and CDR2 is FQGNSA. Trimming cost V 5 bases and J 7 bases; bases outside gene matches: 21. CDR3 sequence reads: CASSAIAAGGRGAGEKLFF. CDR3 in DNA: TGTGCCAGCAGCGCTATAGCCGCAGGGGGCCGTGGGGCCGGTGAAAAACTGTTTTTT.

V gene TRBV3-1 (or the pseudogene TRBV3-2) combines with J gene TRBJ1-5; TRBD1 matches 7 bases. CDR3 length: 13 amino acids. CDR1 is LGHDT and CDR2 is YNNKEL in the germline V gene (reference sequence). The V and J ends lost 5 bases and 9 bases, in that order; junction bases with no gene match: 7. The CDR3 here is CASSKQGGGPQHF. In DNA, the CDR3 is TGTGCCAGCAGCAAGCAGGGGGGAGGGCCCCAGCATTTT.

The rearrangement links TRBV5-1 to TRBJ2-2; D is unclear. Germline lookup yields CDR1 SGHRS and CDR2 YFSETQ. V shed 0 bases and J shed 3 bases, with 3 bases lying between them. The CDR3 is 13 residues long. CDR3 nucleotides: TGCGCCAGCAGCTTGGCCGACACCGGGGAGCTGTTTTTT. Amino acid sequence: CASSLADTGELFF.

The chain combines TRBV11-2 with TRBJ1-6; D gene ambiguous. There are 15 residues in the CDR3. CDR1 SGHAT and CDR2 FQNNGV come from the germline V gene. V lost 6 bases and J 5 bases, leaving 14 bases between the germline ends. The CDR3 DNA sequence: TGTGCCAGCAGTAAGATTGGTCGGGATAATTCACCCCTCCACTTT. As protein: CASSKIGRDNSPLHF.

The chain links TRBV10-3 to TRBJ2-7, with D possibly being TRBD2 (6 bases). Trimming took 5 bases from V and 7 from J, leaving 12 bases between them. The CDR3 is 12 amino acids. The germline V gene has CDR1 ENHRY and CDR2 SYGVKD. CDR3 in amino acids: CAISQGGREQYF. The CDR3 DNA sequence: TGTGCCATCAGTCAGGGAGGTCGGGAGCAGTACTTC.

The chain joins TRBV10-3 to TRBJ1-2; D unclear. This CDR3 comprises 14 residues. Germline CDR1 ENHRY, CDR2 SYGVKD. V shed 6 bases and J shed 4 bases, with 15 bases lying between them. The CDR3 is CAIREGGLSYGYTF. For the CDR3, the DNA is TGTGCCATCAGGGAGGGCGGGCTCTCCTATGGCTACACCTTC.

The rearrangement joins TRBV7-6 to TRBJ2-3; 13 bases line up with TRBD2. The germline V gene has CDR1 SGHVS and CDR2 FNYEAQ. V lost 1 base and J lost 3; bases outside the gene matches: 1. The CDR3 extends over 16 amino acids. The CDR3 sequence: CASSLETSGGTDTQYF. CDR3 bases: TGTGCCAGCAGCTTAGAGACTAGCGGGGGGACAGATACGCAGTATTTT.

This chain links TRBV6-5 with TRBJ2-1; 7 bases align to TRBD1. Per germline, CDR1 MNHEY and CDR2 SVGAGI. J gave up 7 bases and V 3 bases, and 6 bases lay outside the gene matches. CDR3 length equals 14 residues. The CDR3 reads CASSYGQGVNEQFF. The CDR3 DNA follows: TGTGCCAGCAGTTATGGTCAGGGGGTGAATGAGCAGTTCTTC.

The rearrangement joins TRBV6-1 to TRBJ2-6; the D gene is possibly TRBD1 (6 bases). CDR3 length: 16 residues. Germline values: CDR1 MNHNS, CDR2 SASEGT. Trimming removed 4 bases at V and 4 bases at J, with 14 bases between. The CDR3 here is CASSGTDPRGANVLTF. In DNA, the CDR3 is TGTGCCAGCAGTGGGACAGACCCACGAGGGGCCAACGTCCTGACTTTC.

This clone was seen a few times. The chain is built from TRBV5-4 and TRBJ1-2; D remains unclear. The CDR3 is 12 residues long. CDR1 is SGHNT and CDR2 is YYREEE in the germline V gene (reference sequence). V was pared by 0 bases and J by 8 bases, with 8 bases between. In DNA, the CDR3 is TGTGCCAGCAGCTTGGTTCTGGAGGGCTACACCTTC. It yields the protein CASSLVLEGYTF.

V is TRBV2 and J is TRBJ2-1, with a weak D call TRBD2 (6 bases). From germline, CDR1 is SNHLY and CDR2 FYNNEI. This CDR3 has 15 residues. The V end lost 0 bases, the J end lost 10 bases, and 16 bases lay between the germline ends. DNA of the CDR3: TGTGCCAGCAGTGAAGCTCTCCGGGACCGGGGGGAGCAGTTCTTC. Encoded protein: CASSEALRDRGEQFF.

CDR3 bases: TGTGCCAGCAGTCTAATGGGGGAGGGCCCCAAAAACATTCAGTACTTC. Translated: CASSLMGEGPKNIQYF. The chain uses TRBV28 and TRBJ2-4, with 7 bases matching TRBD2. The CDR3 runs to 16 residues. The V gene's germline CDR1 is MDHEN and CDR2 SYDVKM. V shed 5 bases and J 2 bases; nucleotides not matched to a gene: 9.

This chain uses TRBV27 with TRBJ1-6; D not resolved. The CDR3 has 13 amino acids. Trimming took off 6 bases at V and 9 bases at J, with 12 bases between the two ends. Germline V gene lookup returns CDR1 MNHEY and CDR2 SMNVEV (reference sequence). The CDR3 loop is CASSSSLSSPLHF. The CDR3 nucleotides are TGTGCCAGCAGCTCGAGCCTTAGTTCACCCCTCCACTTT.